The clone carrying this TCR beta chain has only one observation. No antigen is known for it. Sequencing was performed with immunoSEQ multiplex PCR; in TCRdb, only in-frame clones are kept and a portion is missing. The table has approximately 70,000 clones, 85% to 95% seen once. The data are from a study of OX40 agonist ivuxolimab in advanced cancers. Across the whole study: Patients were given ivuxolimab, an antibody that agonizes OX40 (CD134). The study reported partial responses in three patients: one hepatocellular carcinoma, two cutaneous melanoma.

Overall study findings and caveats: The study observed clonal expansion of CD4+ and CD8+ blood T cells by week 6 at 0.1 to 3.0 mg/kg.

The CDR3 is 14 residues long. Germline CDR1 reads MNHNY; CDR2 reads SVGAGI (reference sequence). V was trimmed by 6 bases and J by 8 bases, leaving 19 bases between them. This chain links TRBV6-6 with TRBJ1-1, with TRBD1 as a possible D gene (6 bases). The TCR comes from an adult with an advanced solid tumor such as melanoma, head and neck, liver or kidney cancer. Source: CD4+ or CD8+ T cells sorted from blood, taken in a trial of the OX40 agonist ivuxolimab. The CDR3 here is CASSLPRDRPEAFF. The CDR3 coding sequence is TGTGCCAGCAGCCTACCCCGCGACAGGCCAGAAGCTTTCTTT.